The 21 T cell receptor beta chains reported below all come from one sample, sequenced in a study of cytomegalovirus exposure and HLA in healthy donors. Profiled with immunoSEQ multiplex PCR; TCRdb holds only in-frame clones, not every one. The profile shows roughly 250,000 clones, around 89% of them singletons. The specimen was PBMCs. The source is a young woman in good health and CMV-seronegative.

This chain uses TRBV19 with TRBJ2-5; TRBD1 matches 8 bases. Germline CDR1 is LNHDA and CDR2 is SQIVND (reference sequence). This CDR3 is built from 14 residues. V dropped 3 bases and J dropped 5; count of bases not matched to a gene: 5. The DNA of the CDR3 is TGTGCCAGTAGTATTGGACAGGGCTACGAGACCCAGTACTTC. It yields the protein CASSIGQGYETQYF.

The chain couples TRBV2 to TRBJ1-5; 7 bases are shared with TRBD1. CDR1 and CDR2 (germline): SNHLY, FYNNEI. The CDR3 has 14 residues. Trimming took 2 bases from V and 5 from J; bases not matched to a gene: 3. The CDR3 sequence is CASSEQGGHQPQHF. In nucleotides, the CDR3 is TGTGCCAGCAGTGAACAAGGGGGCCATCAGCCCCAGCATTTT. The full variable domain, completed using reference TRBV2 and TRBJ1-5, is EPEVTQTPSHQVTQMGQEVILRCVPISNHLYFYWYRQILGQKVEFLVSFYNNEISEKSEIFDDQFSVERPDGSNFTLKIRSTKLEDSAMYFCASSEQGGHQPQHFGDGTRLSIL.

As for this clone: An end of the junction does not agree with germline; a read error may underlie this. J is TRBJ2-7 and V is TRBV7-7; 7 bases are a match to TRBD1. The CDR3 consists of 15 residues. Germline V CDR1 and CDR2: SSHAT, FNYEAQ (reference sequence). CDR3 sequence (DNA): TGTGCTAGCAGCTTAGCTCTAGACAGGGTCCACGAGCAGTACTTC. Translating gives CASSLALDRVHEQYF.

The CDR3 DNA reads TGTGCCAGCACTCCAGCGGGACAGGGGTTCTATTCACCCCTCCACTTT. This translates into CASTPAGQGFYSPLHF. The chain has TRBV27 and TRBJ1-6; TRBD1 aligns across 10 bases. With 7 bases clipped from V and 8 bases from J, the junction kept 11 bases outside the gene matches. Germline CDR1 reads MNHEY; CDR2 reads SMNVEV (reference sequence). CDR3 length equals 16 residues.

The V gene is TRBV5-1, the J gene TRBJ2-7; 11 positions agree with TRBD2. V shed 0 bases and J 5 bases; nucleotides not matched to a gene: 7. There are 16 residues in the CDR3. Germline-derived CDR1 and CDR2 are SGHRS and YFSETQ. The DNA of the CDR3 is TGCGCCAGCAGCTTGGCCTTTACTAGCGGGGGCGACGAGCAGTACTTC. Amino acid sequence: CASSLAFTSGGDEQYF.

This chain links TRBV28 with TRBJ1-2, with a possible D match to TRBD1 (6 bases). Trimming shortened V by 3 bases and J by 4 bases, and 18 bases separated the two germline ends. Germline CDR1 and CDR2: MDHEN and SYDVKM. The CDR3 totals 16 residues. CDR3 loop: CASSFRRGTGSYGYTF. For the CDR3, the DNA is TGTGCCAGCAGTTTTAGGCGCGGTACAGGGTCCTATGGCTACACCTTC.

V gene TRBV28 combines with J gene TRBJ2-7, with 8 bases matching TRBD1. The V segment lost 10 bases and the J segment 2 bases; nucleotides outside the gene matches: 7. The CDR3 runs to 13 residues. Germline loops: CDR1 MDHEN, CDR2 SYDVKM. In DNA, the CDR3 is TGTGCCATCGCGGACAGGGTGACCTACGAGCAGTACGTC. Translation gives CAIADRVTYEQYV.

The V call is TRBV7-9, the J call TRBJ2-1; 10 nucleotides agree with TRBD1. The germline CDR1 and CDR2 sequences are SEHNR and FQNEAQ (reference sequence). J gave up 5 bases and V 4 bases, and 5 bases lay outside the gene matches. The CDR3 runs 15 residues. The CDR3 nucleotides are TGTGCCAGCAGCTCCCGGGACAGGGGTGACAATGAGCAGTTCTTC. This translates into CASSSRDRGDNEQFF.

V usage is TRBV5-1 and J usage is TRBJ2-4; 7 positions match TRBD2. The CDR3 is 17 residues long. Looked up from germline, CDR1 is SGHRS and CDR2 is YFSETQ. Trimming removed 0 bases from V and 7 bases from J; junction bases left unmatched: 13. Here the CDR3 reads CASSLGLTGRGRNIQYF. In DNA, the CDR3 is TGCGCCAGCAGCTTGGGCCTGACGGGGAGGGGCAGGAACATTCAGTACTTC.

The chain combines TRBV10-3 with TRBJ1-4, with D perhaps TRBD1 (5 bases). Per germline, CDR1 ENHRY and CDR2 SYGVKD. The CDR3 runs 15 residues. Trimming left V 0 bases short and J 2 bases short, with 7 bases between. CDR3 in amino acids: CAISESKGTNEKLFF. The CDR3 coding sequence is TGTGCCATCAGTGAGTCCAAGGGGACTAATGAAAAACTGTTTTTT.

CDR3 protein: CASSDRDRAVSGELFF. In DNA form, the CDR3 reads TGTGCCAGCAGTGACCGGGACAGGGCGGTTTCCGGGGAGCTGTTTTTT. The chain couples TRBV27 to TRBJ2-2; TRBD1 agrees at 9 bases. V lost 5 bases and J lost 6; bases outside the gene matches: 10. Per the germline V gene, CDR1 is MNHEY and CDR2 is SMNVEV (reference sequence). The CDR3 has 16 residues.

The DNA for the CDR3 is TGCGCCAGCAGTGAGAGTACAGGGGCCGGGGGGCAGTTCTTC. Its protein is CASSESTGAGGQFF. This sequence joins TRBV10-1 and TRBJ2-1; possible D gene TRBD1, 7 bases. The CDR3 has 14 residues. Trimming took 2 bases from V and 12 from J, leaving 17 bases between them. Germline V gene data show CDR1 as WNHNN and CDR2 as SYGVQD (reference sequence).

This clone is a singleton in its sample. V is TRBV25-1 and J is TRBJ2-7; tentative D call: TRBD2 (6 bases). The CDR3 has 16 amino acids. In germline, CDR1 is MGHDK, CDR2 SYGVNS. Trimming removed 4 bases at V and 4 bases at J, with 20 bases between. CDR3 DNA: TGTGCCAGCAGTGTGACCGGGGGACCCTTAAGTTACGAGCAGTACTTC. This encodes CASSVTGGPLSYEQYF.

Details on this clone: The junction shows a germline mismatch at one end, possibly a read error. V is TRBV10-1 and J is TRBJ1-1; 8 bases match TRBD1. This CDR3 has 14 residues. CDR1 is WNHNN and CDR2 is SYGVQD in the germline V gene (reference sequence). CDR3 loop: CATSPGGANTEAFF. The DNA for the CDR3 is TGCGCCACCAGTCCAGGGGGCGCGAACACTGAAGCTTTCTTT.

Here the CDR3 reads CASSSGQGAYEQYF. CDR3 nucleotides: TGTGCCAGCAGCTCCGGGCAGGGGGCATACGAGCAGTACTTC. J is TRBJ2-7 and V is TRBV7-2; TRBD1 matches 8 bases. Germline V gene sequence: CDR1 SGHTA, CDR2 FQGNSA. The V segment lost 4 bases and the J segment 4 bases; nucleotides outside the gene matches: 6. The CDR3 runs 14 residues.

The rearrangement uses TRBV2 and TRBJ1-3, with a tentative D call TRBD1 (5 bases). Germline V lookup: CDR1 SNHLY, CDR2 FYNNEI. The V end was cut by 11 bases, the J end by 2 bases, with 16 bases between. The CDR3 covers 14 residues. This CDR3 is CASQGSLPGNTIYF. CDR3 DNA sequence: TGTGCCTCCCAGGGCAGCCTGCCTGGAAACACCATATATTTT.

About this clone itself: The junction departs from the called germline gene at one end, perhaps through a read error. The chain combines TRBV7-7 with TRBJ2-2, with 9 positions matching TRBD1. There are 20 residues in the CDR3. Germline V gives CDR1 SSHAT, CDR2 FNYEAQ (reference sequence). DNA for the CDR3: TGTGCTAGCAGCTTAGAGTTAAGGCCGGGACAGGGTCAAAGCACCGGGGAGCTGTTTTTT. Translation gives CASSLELRPGQGQSTGELFF. Supplemented by reference TRBV7-7 and TRBJ2-2, the full variable domain reads GAGVSQSPRYKVTKRGQDVTLRCDPISSHATLYWYQQALGQGPEFLTYFNYEAQPDKSGLPSDRFSAERPEGSISTLTIQRTEQRDSAMYRCASSLELRPGQGQSTGELFFGEGSRLTVL.

J is TRBJ2-1 and V is TRBV19, with 12 bases fitting TRBD2. Losses at the gene ends were 6 bases for V and 10 bases for J; bases not matched to a gene: 7. The germline V gene encodes CDR1 LNHDA and CDR2 SQIVND (reference sequence). This CDR3 spans 14 amino acids. CDR3 sequence: CASRPTSGGREQFF. The CDR3 DNA reads as TGTGCCAGTAGACCAACTAGCGGGGGGCGGGAGCAGTTCTTC. The full variable domain, rest sourced from reference TRBV19 and TRBJ2-1, is DGGITQSPKYLFRKEGQNVTLSCEQNLNHDAMYWYRQDPGQGLRLIYYSQIVNDFQKGDIAEGYSVSREKKESFPLTVTSAQKNPTAFYLCASRPTSGGREQFFGPGTRLTVL.

The DNA of the CDR3 is TGCGCCAGCAGCACCGGGACTAGCTCCTACAATGAGCAGTTCTTC. Translation: CASSTGTSSYNEQFF. This rearrangement joins TRBV5-1 to TRBJ2-1; 8 nucleotides agree with TRBD2. J lost 0 bases, V lost 4 bases, and 3 bases had no gene match. Germline assignment: CDR1 SGHRS and CDR2 YFSETQ. This CDR3 has 15 amino acids.

The chain links TRBV7-3 to TRBJ2-5; tentative D call: TRBD2 (6 bases). V was shortened by 5 bases and J by 4 bases, with 14 bases between the two germline ends. The CDR3 is 14 amino acids. In germline, CDR1 is SGHTA, CDR2 FQGTGA. CDR3 amino acids: CASSNSGVGETQYF. In DNA form, the CDR3 reads TGTGCCAGCAGCAATTCGGGGGTGGGAGAGACCCAGTACTTC.

This clone has only one observation. The V call is TRBV19, the J call TRBJ1-5, with D possibly TRBD1 on 5 matching bases. CDR1 and CDR2 (germline): LNHDA, SQIVND (reference sequence). The CDR3 length is 16 residues. V was cut by 7 bases and J by 7 bases, with 23 bases left in between. CDR3 DNA: TGTGCCAGTACCCCGATATTTAAGGGGCGCTGGCAGCCCCAGCATTTT. This sequence encodes CASTPIFKGRWQPQHF.